This T cell receptor beta chain is from a study of radiation and T cells in renal cell carcinoma (dated by TCRdb to 2018 to 2020). Some background on the complete study: A total of around 50 samples underwent TCR beta sequencing, made up of roughly 26 tumors and about 27 peripheral blood samples. A total of 4,016,671 unique CDR3 nucleotide sequences, encoding some 2,700,000 unique CDR3 amino acid sequences, were found across all 50 or so samples. The final blood draw took place at 4 weeks after radiation, the same time as nephrectomy. Results the study describes overall, beyond this receptor: Tracking of blood repertoire dynamics stopped at approximately four weeks after treatment, with no follow-up past that point. With a single-armed trial design, the study had no way to address how radiation dose or scheduling affects the TCR repertoire. Top tumor clonotypes rose in blood from baseline to 2 weeks post-radiation, then contracted by 4 weeks, suggesting transient expansion of tumor-resident clones. Because pretreatment tumor biopsies were not available, the baseline intratumoral presence of clonotypes could not be determined.

This specimen's time point label, per the study, means: blood 4 weeks post-SBRT, at nephrectomy. In light of the paper, this sample's treatment or condition label describes: 15 Gy SBRT to primary tumor, nephrectomy 4 weeks later. The samples were obtained from a clinical trial, where primary renal cell carcinomas were treated with 15 Gy stereotactic body radiation therapy and then removed by nephrectomy 4 weeks afterward. Serial peripheral blood from radiation-treated patients was sampled at baseline, 2 weeks and 4 weeks after SBRT to track tumor-enriched clonotypes. Renal cell carcinoma with clear cell pathology was present in all patients. Genomic DNA for TCR sequencing was prepared using the QIAamp DNA Blood Mini Kit (Qiagen). Samples were included in the analyses only if all quality control checks were passed. TCR beta libraries were generated from genomic DNA with the immunoSEQ kit, following the manufacturer's recommendations. To prepare the libraries, a first multiplex PCR with proprietary primers was run, followed by a second PCR that added unique barcodes, and a bead cleanup was done after each round. Each sample batch included a kit-provided positive control reaction and a negative control reaction. The final libraries underwent checking on an Agilent 4200 TapeStation D1000 ScreenTape, volumetric pooling, and quantification by qPCR. Sequencing ran on an Illumina NextSeq500 with a MidOutput 150-cycle cartridge, using 156 Read1 and 15 Index1 cycles with kit custom primers. The pooled library was loaded at approximately 1 pM, with a roughly 20% PhiX control spiked in. The paper's data handling went like this. The vendor-processed data were analyzed in R, and a clonotype was defined as all T cells that share the same CDR3 nucleotide sequence. In the clone abundance analyses, frequencies in each sample were normalized to that sample's 10,000 most abundant clones. Before analysis, public T cell clones were removed, and these numbered fewer than six per sample on average. An abundance difference of at least 32-fold between compartments was the criterion for calling clonotypes tumor-enriched or baseline blood-enriched. Clonotypes expanded or contracted between blood time points were identified with a beta-binomial differential abundance model. Tumor-blood repertoire similarity was measured with the Baroni-Urbani and Buser coefficient, and groups were compared using two-tailed Wilcoxon tests in R. Not all clones reach the TCRdb copy of this immuneACCESS table, which keeps in-frame sequences only. Checked studies attribute under half of the gap to unresolved V genes and leave the rest unexplained. V, J and clone size are taken as reported in that table, and D and trimming were inferred from the DNA itself. This sample comprises 150,000 or so clones, 88% of them detected only once. 11% of the sample lies in the top ten.

The CDR3, from cysteine to phenylalanine, totals 14 residues. The only DNA kept is the CDR3, 42 bases in frame from the first base. Trimming takes 5 bases from V and 2 bases from J, and the germline ends sit 14 bases apart. The germline V gene specifies SGHRS as CDR1 and YFSETQ as CDR2. In the case of this clone: Its recognized antigen is unknown. No much larger clone exists at a distance of one base, and base qualities are not known.

The sample in question was blood, obtained from a patient whose treatment included radiotherapy and nephrectomy. The chain is encoded by TRBV5-1 joined to TRBJ2-7, with TRBD1 as a weak D call on 6 bases. The sequence was obtained from a woman aged 45-60 years with renal cell carcinoma. The nucleotides read TGCGCCAGCAGTCCCGGACAGCGGACCTACGAGCAGTACTTC. The resulting protein is CASSPGQRTYEQYF.